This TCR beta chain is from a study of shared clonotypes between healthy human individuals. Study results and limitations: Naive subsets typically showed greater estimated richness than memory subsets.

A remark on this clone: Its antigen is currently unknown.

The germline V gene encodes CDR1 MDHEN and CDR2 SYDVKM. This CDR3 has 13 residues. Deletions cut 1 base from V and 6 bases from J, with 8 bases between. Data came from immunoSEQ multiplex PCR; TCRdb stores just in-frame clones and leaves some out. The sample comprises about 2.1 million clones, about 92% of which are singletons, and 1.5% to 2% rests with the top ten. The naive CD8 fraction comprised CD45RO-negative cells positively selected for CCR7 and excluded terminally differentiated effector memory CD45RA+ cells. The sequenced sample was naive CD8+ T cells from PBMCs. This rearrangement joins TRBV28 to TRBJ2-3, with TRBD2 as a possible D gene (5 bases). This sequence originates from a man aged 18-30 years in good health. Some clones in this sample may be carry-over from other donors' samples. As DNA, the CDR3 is TGTGCCAGCAGTTTATTTTCGGGGGATACGCAGTATTTT. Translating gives CASSLFSGDTQYF.